A selection of T cell receptor beta chains follows, all from one sample in a study of blood T cell repertoires in COVID-19. The table came from immunoSEQ multiplex PCR; TCRdb's copy has only in-frame clones and leaves some out. The sample has about 72,000 clones; 82% are singletons. The source material was peripheral blood. Every receptor here comes from a human donor in a cohort sampled during active COVID-19. Each CDR3 is given with its conserved first and last residue. Each record gives: D gene, V gene, J gene, clone size, CDR3 protein, CDR3 DNA. A D gene is named only where the DNA matches it firmly. The listing skips clone size in some rows; elsewhere it reads once, few, many or a size class.

D gene: -
V gene: TRBV6-5
J gene: TRBJ1-5
clone size: -
CDR3 protein: CASSDNFNQPQHF
CDR3 DNA: TGTGCCAGCAGCGACAACTTTAATCAGCCCCAGCATTTT

D gene: TRBD1
V gene: TRBV5-5
J gene: TRBJ1-2
clone size: -
CDR3 protein: CASSLTGGLDYGYTF
CDR3 DNA: TGTGCCAGCAGCTTGACAGGGGGGCTAGACTATGGCTACACCTTC

D gene: TRBD1
V gene: TRBV10-1
J gene: TRBJ2-5
clone size: medium-sized
CDR3 protein: CASSGWTGGETQYF
CDR3 DNA: TGCGCCAGCAGTGGGTGGACAGGGGGGGAGACCCAGTACTTC

D gene: TRBD1
V gene: TRBV5-4
J gene: TRBJ1-1
clone size: once
CDR3 protein: CASSTGAEAFF
CDR3 DNA: TGTGCCAGCAGCACAGGGGCTGAAGCTTTCTTT

D gene: -
V gene: TRBV19
J gene: TRBJ1-5
clone size: -
CDR3 protein: CASSWTVYSNQPQHF
CDR3 DNA: TGTGCCAGTAGTTGGACAGTTTATAGCAATCAGCCCCAGCATTTT

D gene: -
V gene: TRBV6-2/TRBV6-3
J gene: TRBJ1-5
clone size: -
CDR3 protein: CASSSVAGARQPQHF
CDR3 DNA: TGTGCCAGCAGTTCCGTAGCGGGTGCTAGACAGCCCCAGCATTTT

D gene: -
V gene: TRBV25-1
J gene: TRBJ1-2
clone size: -
CDR3 protein: CASSEKVGSGYTF
CDR3 DNA: TGTGCCAGCAGTGAAAAGGTGGGGAGTGGCTACACCTTC

D gene: TRBD1
V gene: TRBV15
J gene: TRBJ2-7
clone size: -
CDR3 protein: CATSSPGTGWFVDEQYF
CDR3 DNA: TGTGCCACCAGCAGCCCCGGGACAGGGTGGTTTGTCGACGAGCAGTACTTC

D gene: TRBD1
V gene: TRBV7-2
J gene: TRBJ1-6
clone size: -
CDR3 protein: CASSHPTGANSPLHF
CDR3 DNA: TGTGCCAGCAGCCATCCGACAGGGGCAAATTCACCCCTCCACTTT

D gene: TRBD1
V gene: TRBV7-6
J gene: TRBJ2-3
clone size: -
CDR3 protein: CASSSQSATGGTDTQYF
CDR3 DNA: TGTGCCAGCAGCTCCCAGAGTGCGACAGGGGGCACAGATACGCAGTATTTT

D gene: TRBD1
V gene: TRBV6-1
J gene: TRBJ2-1
clone size: -
CDR3 protein: CASSEAPGQPGNEQFF
CDR3 DNA: TGTGCCAGCAGTGAAGCCCCGGGACAGCCGGGTAATGAGCAGTTCTTC

D gene: -
V gene: TRBV27
J gene: TRBJ1-5
clone size: -
CDR3 protein: CASSLGHPRPQHF
CDR3 DNA: TGTGCCAGCAGTTTGGGGCACCCACGGCCCCAGCATTTT

D gene: TRBD1
V gene: TRBV6-5
J gene: TRBJ2-1
clone size: -
CDR3 protein: CASSYSNRGNEQFF
CDR3 DNA: TGTGCCAGCAGTTACTCGAACAGGGGCAATGAGCAGTTCTTC

D gene: TRBD1
V gene: TRBV4-2
J gene: TRBJ1-1
clone size: -
CDR3 protein: CASDRGEGANTEAFF
CDR3 DNA: TGTGCCAGCGACAGGGGGGAAGGGGCGAACACTGAAGCTTTCTTT

D gene: TRBD2
V gene: TRBV2
J gene: TRBJ2-7
clone size: -
CDR3 protein: CANSGGYPYEQYF
CDR3 DNA: TGTGCCAATAGCGGGGGGTACCCCTACGAGCAGTACTTC

D gene: TRBD1
V gene: TRBV6-5
J gene: TRBJ2-7
clone size: medium-sized
CDR3 protein: CAGGTDNSYEQYF
CDR3 DNA: TGTGCCGGTGGGACAGACAACTCCTACGAGCAGTACTTC

D gene: TRBD1
V gene: TRBV4-3
J gene: TRBJ2-7
clone size: -
CDR3 protein: CASSRDRGRYEQYF
CDR3 DNA: TGCGCCAGCAGCCGAGACAGGGGGCGCTACGAGCAGTACTTC

D gene: -
V gene: TRBV3-1/TRBV3-2
J gene: TRBJ1-1
clone size: -
CDR3 protein: CASSHLPGLRNTEAFF
CDR3 DNA: TGTGCCAGCAGCCACCTGCCGGGACTTAGGAACACTGAAGCTTTCTTT

D gene: -
V gene: TRBV15
J gene: TRBJ1-1
clone size: few
CDR3 protein: CATSRDQGEVRVAFF
CDR3 DNA: TGTGCCACCAGCAGAGATCAAGGGGAGGTAAGGGTAGCTTTCTTT

D gene: -
V gene: TRBV3-1/TRBV3-2
J gene: TRBJ1-6
clone size: -
CDR3 protein: CASSRSGQNNSPLHF
CDR3 DNA: TGTGCCAGCAGCCGAAGTGGCCAGAATAATTCACCCCTCCACTTT

D gene: -
V gene: TRBV5-1
J gene: TRBJ2-7
clone size: -
CDR3 protein: CASSLGQDYEQYF
CDR3 DNA: TGCGCCAGCAGCTTAGGACAAGACTACGAGCAGTACTTC

D gene: -
V gene: TRBV5-1
J gene: TRBJ1-1
clone size: -
CDR3 protein: CASSLGVEAFF
CDR3 DNA: TGCGCCAGCAGCTTAGGGGTTGAAGCTTTCTTT

D gene: -
V gene: TRBV5-8
J gene: TRBJ2-3
clone size: -
CDR3 protein: CASSVEPSTDTQYF
CDR3 DNA: TGTGCCAGCAGCGTCGAGCCTAGCACAGATACGCAGTATTTT

D gene: -
V gene: TRBV4-2
J gene: TRBJ1-4
clone size: -
CDR3 protein: CASSQRGYATGVTNEKLFF
CDR3 DNA: TGTGCCAGCAGCCAACGGGGGTACGCTACGGGGGTAACTAATGAAAAACTGTTTTTT

D gene: -
V gene: TRBV7-3
J gene: TRBJ1-1
clone size: -
CDR3 protein: CASSLTPTATEAFF
CDR3 DNA: TGTGCCAGCAGCTTAACTCCGACAGCAACTGAAGCTTTCTTT

D gene: -
V gene: TRBV6-5
J gene: TRBJ2-7
clone size: -
CDR3 protein: CASSYSVPGDGYEQYF
CDR3 DNA: TGTGCCAGCAGTTACTCAGTGCCGGGAGACGGGTACGAGCAGTACTTC

D gene: TRBD1
V gene: TRBV18
J gene: TRBJ1-2
clone size: -
CDR3 protein: CASSPGQIGYGYTF
CDR3 DNA: TGTGCCAGCTCACCGGGACAGATCGGCTATGGCTACACCTTC

D gene: TRBD2
V gene: TRBV11-2
J gene: TRBJ2-7
clone size: few
CDR3 protein: CASSSSTSGGRYEQYF
CDR3 DNA: TGTGCCAGCAGCTCCTCGACTAGCGGGGGACGGTACGAGCAGTACTTC

D gene: TRBD1
V gene: TRBV25-1
J gene: TRBJ2-2
clone size: -
CDR3 protein: CASSEWGTGRAGELFF
CDR3 DNA: TGTGCCAGCAGTGAATGGGGGACAGGGAGGGCCGGGGAGCTGTTTTTT

D gene: TRBD1
V gene: TRBV2
J gene: TRBJ1-4
clone size: -
CDR3 protein: CASRDRGEKLFF
CDR3 DNA: TGTGCCAGCAGGGACAGGGGAGAAAAACTGTTTTTT

D gene: -
V gene: TRBV18
J gene: TRBJ1-1
clone size: -
CDR3 protein: CASSPQRGAFF
CDR3 DNA: TGTGCCAGCTCGCCCCAGCGTGGAGCTTTCTTT

D gene: -
V gene: TRBV21-1
J gene: TRBJ2-1
clone size: -
CDR3 protein: CASKWDREGRNEQFF
CDR3 DNA: TGTGCCAGCAAATGGGACCGGGAGGGGAGAAATGAGCAGTTCTTC

D gene: TRBD1
V gene: TRBV7-6
J gene: TRBJ2-7
clone size: -
CDR3 protein: CASSPGTGEYYEQYF
CDR3 DNA: TGTGCCAGCAGCCCGGGGACAGGGGAATACTACGAGCAGTACTTC

D gene: -
V gene: TRBV5-1
J gene: TRBJ1-1
clone size: -
CDR3 protein: CASSPGMNTEAFF
CDR3 DNA: TGCGCCAGCAGCCCAGGGATGAACACTGAAGCTTTCTTT

D gene: TRBD2
V gene: TRBV29-1
J gene: TRBJ2-7
clone size: -
CDR3 protein: CSAVRGGGGYEQYF
CDR3 DNA: TGCAGCGCGGTGCGGGGGGGTGGTGGGTACGAGCAGTACTTC

D gene: -
V gene: TRBV2
J gene: TRBJ2-7
clone size: -
CDR3 protein: CASSNPWTESSYEQYF
CDR3 DNA: TGTGCCAGCAGCAACCCTTGGACAGAAAGCTCCTACGAGCAGTACTTC

D gene: -
V gene: TRBV6-5
J gene: TRBJ1-1
clone size: -
CDR3 protein: CASSRGMNTEAFF
CDR3 DNA: TGTGCCAGCAGTCGGGGTATGAACACTGAAGCTTTCTTT

D gene: -
V gene: TRBV27
J gene: TRBJ1-6
clone size: few
CDR3 protein: CASSLAAGSPLHF
CDR3 DNA: TGTGCCAGCAGTTTGGCCGCGGGTTCACCCCTCCACTTT

D gene: TRBD1
V gene: TRBV30
J gene: TRBJ2-7
clone size: -
CDR3 protein: CAWTLPGQSYEQYF
CDR3 DNA: TGTGCCTGGACCCTCCCGGGACAGTCCTACGAGCAGTACTTC

D gene: TRBD1
V gene: TRBV25-1
J gene: TRBJ1-1
clone size: -
CDR3 protein: CASRRQGGTEAFF
CDR3 DNA: TGTGCCAGCCGTAGACAGGGCGGGACTGAAGCTTTCTTT

D gene: TRBD1
V gene: TRBV30
J gene: TRBJ1-4
clone size: -
CDR3 protein: CAWRRQGGIGSGEKLFF
CDR3 DNA: TGTGCCTGGAGGCGGCAGGGGGGCATCGGCTCCGGGGAAAAACTGTTTTTT

D gene: -
V gene: TRBV29-1
J gene: TRBJ1-1
clone size: -
CDR3 protein: CSVAGGRWVTNTEAFF
CDR3 DNA: TGCAGCGTTGCCGGGGGGAGATGGGTTACCAACACTGAAGCTTTCTTT

D gene: -
V gene: TRBV12-3/TRBV12-4
J gene: TRBJ1-3
clone size: -
CDR3 protein: CASSTGNTIYF
CDR3 DNA: TGTGCCAGCAGCACTGGAAACACCATATATTTT

D gene: -
V gene: TRBV7-7
J gene: TRBJ2-3
clone size: -
CDR3 protein: CASSLANTDTQYF
CDR3 DNA: TGTGCCAGCAGCTTAGCCAACACAGATACGCAGTATTTT

D gene: -
V gene: TRBV27
J gene: TRBJ1-2
clone size: -
CDR3 protein: CASSTQGFNGYTF
CDR3 DNA: TGTGCCAGCAGTACCCAGGGGTTTAATGGCTACACCTTC

D gene: -
V gene: TRBV5-1
J gene: TRBJ1-4
clone size: few
CDR3 protein: CASSGLGGLGEKLFF
CDR3 DNA: TGCGCCAGCAGCGGGCTCGGGGGATTGGGTGAAAAACTGTTTTTT

D gene: TRBD1
V gene: TRBV7-2
J gene: TRBJ1-2
clone size: -
CDR3 protein: CASSPWDSTNYGYTF
CDR3 DNA: TGTGCCAGCAGCCCCTGGGACAGTACCAACTATGGCTACACCTTC

D gene: -
V gene: TRBV4-1
J gene: TRBJ2-2
clone size: -
CDR3 protein: CASSLRPPGNTGELFF
CDR3 DNA: TGCGCCAGCAGCCTTAGGCCGCCGGGAAACACCGGGGAGCTGTTTTTT

D gene: -
V gene: TRBV9
J gene: TRBJ1-5
clone size: once
CDR3 protein: CASSVEGGNQPQHF
CDR3 DNA: TGTGCCAGCAGCGTAGAAGGGGGCAATCAGCCCCAGCATTTT